This is a list of T cell receptor beta chains from one sample in a study of T-cell reconstitution after alpha-beta-depleted transplantation in children. TCRdb processed the PCR reads anew with MiXCR; each CDR3 protein has one entry. Among tens of thousands of distinct CDR3 sequences listed, approximately 43% were seen once. The starting material was PBMCs, mostly from graft donor cells, obtained 360 days after TCRalphabeta/CD19-depleted stem cell transplant. The receptors come from a male patient younger than 18 who had a stem cell transplant for acute lymphoblastic leukemia, so the T cells may come from the graft donor. Both conserved end residues are part of each CDR3.

>TRBV5-1|TRBJ2-5
CASSEGLETQYF
>TRBV10-3|TRBJ2-1
CAIRNTGAEQFF
>TRBV28|TRBJ1-2
CASSLALPGSYGYTF
>TRBV7-9|TRBJ1-4
CASSSRSVGDEKLFF
>TRBV28|TRBJ2-1
CASSPSPSGIRNEQFF
>TRBV12-3/TRBV12-4|TRBJ1-6
CASGKQVPIYNSPLHF
>TRBV5-1|TRBJ2-7
CASAGLLYEQYF
>TRBV10-2|TRBJ2-2
CASGYSGQASEYDRSKGELFF
>TRBV6-1|TRBJ2-3
CASSRNPLAPGRDTQYF
>TRBV25-1|TRBJ2-1
CATLGLAGVGEQFF
>TRBV11-2|TRBJ2-5
CASSPRGSETQYF
>TRBV4-2|TRBJ2-7
CASSQDLGSYEQYF